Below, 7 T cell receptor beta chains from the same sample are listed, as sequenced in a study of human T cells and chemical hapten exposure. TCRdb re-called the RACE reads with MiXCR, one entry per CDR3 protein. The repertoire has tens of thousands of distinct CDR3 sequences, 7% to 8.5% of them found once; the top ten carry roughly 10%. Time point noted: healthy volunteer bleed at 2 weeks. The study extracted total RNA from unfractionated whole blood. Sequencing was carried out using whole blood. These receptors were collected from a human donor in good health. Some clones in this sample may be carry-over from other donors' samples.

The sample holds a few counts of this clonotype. CDR3 sequence (DNA): TGCGCCAGCGAACCCGGGACTAGCGGGAGTCTCTACGAGCAGTACTTC. As protein: CASEPGTSGSLYEQYF. V is TRBV5-1 and J is TRBJ2-7; 14 bases are a match to TRBD2. The CDR3 extends over 16 amino acids. Losses at the gene ends were 7 bases for V and 3 bases for J; bases not matched to a gene: 9. Germline CDR1 SGHRS, CDR2 YFSETQ.

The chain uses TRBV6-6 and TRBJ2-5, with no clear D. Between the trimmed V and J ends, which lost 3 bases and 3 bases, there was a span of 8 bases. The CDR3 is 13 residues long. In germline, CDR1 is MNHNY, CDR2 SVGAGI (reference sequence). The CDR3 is CASSYGSKETQYF. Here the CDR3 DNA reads TGTGCCAGCAGTTATGGGTCCAAAGAGACCCAGTACTTC.

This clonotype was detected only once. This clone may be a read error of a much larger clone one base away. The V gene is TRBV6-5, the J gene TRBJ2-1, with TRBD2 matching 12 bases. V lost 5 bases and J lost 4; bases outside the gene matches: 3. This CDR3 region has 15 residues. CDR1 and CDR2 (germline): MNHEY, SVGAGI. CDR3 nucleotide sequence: TGTGCCAGCAGTCACACTAGCGGGGGGTACAATGAGCAGTTCTTC. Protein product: CASSHTSGGYNEQFF.

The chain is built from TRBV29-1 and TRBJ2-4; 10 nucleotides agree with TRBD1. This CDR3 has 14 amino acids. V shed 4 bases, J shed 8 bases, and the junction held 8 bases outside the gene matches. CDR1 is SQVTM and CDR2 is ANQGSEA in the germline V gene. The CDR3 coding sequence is TGCAGCGTTGGGGCTGGGGGACAGGGGTACATTCAGTACTTC. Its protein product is CSVGAGGQGYIQYF.

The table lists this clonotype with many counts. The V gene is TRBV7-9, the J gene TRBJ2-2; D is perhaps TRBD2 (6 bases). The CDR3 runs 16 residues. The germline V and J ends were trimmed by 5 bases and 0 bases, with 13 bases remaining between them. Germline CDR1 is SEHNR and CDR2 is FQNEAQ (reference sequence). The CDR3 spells CASSPRGGANTGELFF. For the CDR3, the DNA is TGTGCCAGCAGCCCCCGTGGAGGGGCGAACACCGGGGAGCTGTTTTTT.

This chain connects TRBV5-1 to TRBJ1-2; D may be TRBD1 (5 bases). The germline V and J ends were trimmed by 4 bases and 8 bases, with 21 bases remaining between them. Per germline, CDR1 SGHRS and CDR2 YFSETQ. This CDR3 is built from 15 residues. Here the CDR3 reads CASSLQEGPSGGYTF. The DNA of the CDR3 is TGCGCCAGCAGCCTTCAGGAGGGGCCCTCCGGGGGCTACACCTTC.

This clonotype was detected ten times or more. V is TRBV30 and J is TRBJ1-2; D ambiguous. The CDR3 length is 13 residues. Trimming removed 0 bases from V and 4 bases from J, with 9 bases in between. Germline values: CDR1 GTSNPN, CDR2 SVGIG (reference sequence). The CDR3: CAWSVGRIYGYTF. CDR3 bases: TGTGCCTGGAGTGTAGGACGAATCTATGGCTACACCTTC.